The following is a T cell receptor beta chain sequence with its context. Its antigen remains unknown. The data are from a study of PD-1 blockade in classical Hodgkin lymphoma. On the study more broadly: A 3 mg/kg intravenous dose of nivolumab was received by patients every 2 weeks.

Data came from immunoSEQ multiplex PCR; TCRdb stores just in-frame clones and leaves some out. The data contain approximately 89,000 clones, around four fifths of them singletons. Points from the study as a whole: Reported baseline diversity: healthy donors highest, relapsed/refractory patients lowest. For complete responders, baseline diversity was comparable to that of newly diagnosed patients.

The CDR3 covers 17 residues. The germline CDR1 and CDR2 sequences are SNHLY and FYNNEI. V was clipped by 3 bases and J by 4 bases; unmatched bases: 11. The patients all showed relapse after autologous stem cell transplantation, while their brentuximab vedotin exposure varied. This receptor was taken from a human donor with classical Hodgkin lymphoma. The source was peripheral blood mononuclear cells (PBMCs), collected at baseline. The chain joins TRBV2 to TRBJ2-5; 10 positions match TRBD2. CDR3 nucleotides: TGTGCCAGCAGTGAGATCGAGCTAGCGGGAGTGGGAGAGACCCAGTACTTC. It encodes CASSEIELAGVGETQYF.